Shown below are 5 T cell receptor beta chains from a single sample sequenced in a study of cytomegalovirus exposure and HLA in healthy donors. The PCR was carried out with 60 Vbeta primers and 13 Jbeta primers. Generated by immunoSEQ multiplex PCR, the TCRdb table keeps only in-frame clones and is missing some. Among 170,000 or so clones listed, around three quarters were seen once. The specimen was PBMCs. These receptors all stem from a middle-aged woman in good health and CMV-seronegative.

V usage is TRBV5-1 and J usage is TRBJ1-1; D is possibly TRBD1 (5 bases). Between the trimmed V and J ends, which lost 5 bases and 2 bases, there was a span of 16 bases. Germline V gene sequence: CDR1 SGHRS, CDR2 YFSETQ. This CDR3 region has 15 residues. CDR3 nucleotide sequence: TGCGCCAGCAGGTATATCGGGACTCTAAACACTGAAGCTTTCTTT. It yields the protein CASRYIGTLNTEAFF.

The chain couples TRBV19 to TRBJ1-4; D perhaps matches TRBD1 (6 bases). Deletions cut 4 bases from V and 7 bases from J, with 13 bases between. From germline, CDR1 is LNHDA and CDR2 SQIVND (reference sequence). The CDR3 totals 14 residues. The chain's CDR3 is CASSTTGWVEKLFF. In nucleotides, the CDR3 is TGTGCCAGTAGTACTACAGGGTGGGTTGAAAAACTGTTTTTT. Together with reference TRBV19 and TRBJ1-4, the CDR3 gives the full variable domain: DGGITQSPKYLFRKEGQNVTLSCEQNLNHDAMYWYRQDPGQGLRLIYYSQIVNDFQKGDIAEGYSVSREKKESFPLTVTSAQKNPTAFYLCASSTTGWVEKLFFGSGTQLSVL.

The V and J genes are TRBV9 and TRBJ2-3, with 14 positions matching TRBD2. The germline gives CDR1 SGDLS, CDR2 YYNGEE. V lost 6 bases, J lost 8 bases, and 11 bases stayed unmatched. The CDR3 spans 16 residues. This CDR3 is CASTPPGTSGSGTQYF. Written as DNA, the CDR3 is TGTGCCAGCACTCCCCCGGGGACTAGCGGGAGCGGTACGCAGTATTTT. The full variable domain, in which reference TRBV9 and TRBJ2-3 provide the parts outside the CDR3, is DSGVTQTPKHLITATGQRVTLRCSPRSGDLSVYWYQQSLDQGLQFLIQYYNGEERAKGNILERFSAQQFPDLHSELNLSSLELGDSALYFCASTPPGTSGSGTQYFGPGTRLTVL.

V and J are TRBV6-5 and TRBJ1-2; D possibly corresponds to TRBD1 (6 bases). This CDR3 spans 11 amino acids. The V end lost 5 bases, the J end lost 8 bases, and 9 bases lay between the germline ends. CDR1 and CDR2 from the germline V gene are MNHEY and SVGAGI. CDR3 loop: CASSDGQGYTF. Here the CDR3 DNA reads TGTGCCAGCAGTGACGGACAGGGCTACACCTTC.

The genes are TRBV4-3 and TRBJ2-5, with TRBD2 identical over 8 bases. The CDR3 extends over 16 amino acids. With 2 bases clipped from V and 5 bases from J, the junction kept 10 bases outside the gene matches. Germline V lookup: CDR1 LGHNA, CDR2 YSLEER. The CDR3 reads CASSQRLSGSGETQYF. The DNA for the CDR3 is TGCGCCAGCAGCCAAAGGTTAAGCGGGAGCGGGGAGACCCAGTACTTC.